Below are 18 T cell receptor beta chains sequenced from a single sample in a study of blood T cell repertoires in COVID-19. Using immunoSEQ multiplex PCR, the repertoire was profiled, and TCRdb retains in-frame clones only, with some absent. The profile shows 180,000 or so clones, about 80% of them singletons. Sequenced material: peripheral blood. All receptors come from a woman aged 70-85 years with acute or convalescent COVID-19.

This chain joins TRBV30 and TRBJ1-2; TRBD1 aligns across 7 bases. Germline V gene data show CDR1 as GTSNPN and CDR2 as SVGIG (reference sequence). The CDR3 extends over 14 amino acids. Trimming took 0 bases from V and 8 from J; bases not matched to a gene: 9. Here the CDR3 DNA reads TGTGCCTGGAGTGTAACAGGGGTTAAGGGAGGCTACACCTTC. This sequence encodes CAWSVTGVKGGYTF. Supplemented by reference TRBV30 and TRBJ1-2, the full variable domain reads SQTIHQWPATLVQPVGSPLSLECTVEGTSNPNLYWYRQAAGRGLQLLFYSVGIGQISSEVPQNLSASRPQDRQFILSSKKLLLSDSGFYLCAWSVTGVKGGYTFGSGTRLTVV.

The rearrangement uses TRBV30 and TRBJ1-5; TRBD1 matches 9 bases. V lost 3 bases and J lost 3; bases outside the gene matches: 6. Germline assignment: CDR1 GTSNPN and CDR2 SVGIG (reference sequence). The length of the CDR3 is 15 residues. Here the CDR3 DNA reads TGTGCCTGGAGCGCGACAGGGGGATACAATCAGCCCCAGCATTTT. It encodes CAWSATGGYNQPQHF. Supplemented by reference TRBV30 and TRBJ1-5, the full variable domain reads SQTIHQWPATLVQPVGSPLSLECTVEGTSNPNLYWYRQAAGRGLQLLFYSVGIGQISSEVPQNLSASRPQDRQFILSSKKLLLSDSGFYLCAWSATGGYNQPQHFGDGTRLSIL.

The chain uses TRBV4-2 and TRBJ1-3; TRBD1 might be the D (5 bases). V shed 0 bases and J shed 6 bases, with 15 bases lying between them. This CDR3 spans 16 amino acids. Looked up from germline, CDR1 is LGHNA and CDR2 is YNFKEQ. The DNA for the CDR3 is TGTGCCAGCAGCCAAGACAGGGAGGAAGCTGAAAACACCATATATTTT. Its protein product is CASSQDREEAENTIYF.

The chain has TRBV9 and TRBJ2-2; D possibly corresponds to TRBD1 (5 bases). Trimming removed 4 bases from V and 4 bases from J, with 17 bases in between. Germline V gene sequence: CDR1 SGDLS, CDR2 YYNGEE. This CDR3 is built from 16 residues. In DNA, the CDR3 is TGTGCCAGCAGCCTCCATCGGTCAAGGGGCACCGGGGAGCTGTTTTTT. It translates to CASSLHRSRGTGELFF.

This clone came up many times. The same CDR3 is also encoded by other DNA sequences in this sample. V is TRBV7-9 and J is TRBJ2-2; possibly TRBD1 for D (5 bases). Trimming took 3 bases from V and 3 from J, leaving 8 bases between them. The CDR3 has 14 residues. Germline V gene lookup returns CDR1 SEHNR and CDR2 FQNEAQ (reference sequence). The CDR3, as DNA: TGTGCCAGCAGCTTTGGCAGGGACACCGGGGAGCTGTTTTTT. Its protein product is CASSFGRDTGELFF.

This clone was counted a few times. The chain recombines TRBV20-1 with TRBJ2-7, with TRBD1 matching 7 bases. Unmatched junction bases numbered 9, after V lost 3 bases and J lost 4 bases. The germline V gene has CDR1 DFQATT and CDR2 SNEGSKA (reference sequence). This CDR3 region has 14 residues. The CDR3 nucleotides read TGCAGTGCTAGTCCCCAGGGGGAAACTTACGAGCAGTACTTC. Protein sequence: CSASPQGETYEQYF.

This clone was detected a few times. The chain links TRBV4-3 to TRBJ1-2; D might be TRBD1 (5 bases). The CDR3 sequence is 15 residues long. Per germline, CDR1 LGHNA and CDR2 YSLEER. Trimming shortened V by 4 bases and J by 4 bases, and 16 bases separated the two germline ends. As DNA, the CDR3 is TGCGCCAGCAGCCCAGGTGGAGGGGATGGCTATGGCTACACCTTC. It is translated as CASSPGGGDGYGYTF.

This clone was picked up many times. The chain is built from TRBV27 and TRBJ1-6; tentative D call: TRBD1 (5 bases). The CDR3 is made up of 13 amino acids. The germline V and J ends were trimmed by 8 bases and 7 bases, with 12 bases remaining between them. Germline V lookup: CDR1 MNHEY, CDR2 SMNVEV (reference sequence). The CDR3, as DNA: TGTGCCAGCCGGGGGGTAGCGAATTCACCCCTCCACTTT. This translates into CASRGVANSPLHF.

The count of this clone is one. The chain uses TRBV4-2 and TRBJ1-1; D is unresolved. The CDR3 is made up of 16 amino acids. Germline assignment: CDR1 LGHNA and CDR2 YNFKEQ. V lost 4 bases and J 6 bases, leaving 21 bases between the germline ends. The CDR3 bases are TGTGCCAGCAGCCCACGTGAAAGGGCGGGGAATCCTGAAGCTTTCTTT. Protein: CASSPRERAGNPEAFF.

The V call is TRBV5-8, the J call TRBJ2-3; no clear D gene. The CDR3 is 12 amino acids. Trimming cost V 0 bases and J 6 bases, with 5 bases left between them. From germline, CDR1 is SGHTS and CDR2 YDEGEE. The CDR3 DNA is TGTGCCAGCAGCTTGGTAGTGGATACGCAGTATTTT. Protein sequence: CASSLVVDTQYF.

This sequence joins TRBV6-2 or TRBV6-3 and TRBJ1-1; TRBD1 matches 11 bases. The CDR3 runs to 14 residues. Germline V lookup: CDR1 MNHEY, CDR2 SVGEGT. Unmatched junction bases numbered 4, after V lost 5 bases and J lost 5 bases. The CDR3, as DNA: TGTGCCAGCAGTCCCGGGACAGGGGGTACTGAAGCTTTCTTT. This codes for CASSPGTGGTEAFF.

The table lists this clone with a few counts. The chain carries TRBV7-2 and TRBJ1-3, with D unclear. The germline V and J ends were trimmed by 1 base and 0 bases, with 10 bases remaining between them. CDR1 is SGHTA, CDR2 FQGNSA, per germline. The CDR3 sequence is 16 residues long. This chain's CDR3 is CASSLGSALSGNTIYF. The CDR3 DNA follows: TGTGCCAGCAGCTTAGGGAGCGCGCTCTCTGGAAACACCATATATTTT. The full variable domain, with the rest looked up from reference TRBV7-2 and TRBJ1-3, is GAGVSQSPSNKVTEKGKDVELRCDPISGHTALYWYRQSLGQGLEFLIYFQGNSAPDKSGLPSDRFSAERTGGSVSTLTIQRTQQEDSAVYLCASSLGSALSGNTIYFGEGSWLTVV.

The chain carries TRBV12-5 and TRBJ2-5; weak D call: TRBD1 (6 bases). The germline gives CDR1 LGHNT, CDR2 FRNRAP. CDR3 length: 17 amino acids. The V and J ends lost 1 base and 5 bases respectively, with 20 bases between them. The CDR3 is CASGLASGTGSGETQYF. The CDR3, as DNA: TGTGCTAGTGGTTTGGCTTCTGGTACAGGGTCGGGGGAGACCCAGTACTTC.

The CDR3 is CASSPDSGRALYNEQFF. The CDR3 DNA reads TGCGCCAGCAGCCCGGATAGCGGGAGGGCCCTCTACAATGAGCAGTTCTTC. V is TRBV5-1 and J is TRBJ2-1, with TRBD2 matching 11 bases. The CDR3 extends over 17 amino acids. The V gene end was trimmed by 4 bases and the J gene end by 3 bases; junction bases not matched to a gene: 9. The germline gives CDR1 SGHRS, CDR2 YFSETQ.

The chain has TRBV28 and TRBJ1-1; D not certain. The CDR3 extends over 14 amino acids. The germline V gene has CDR1 MDHEN and CDR2 SYDVKM. Trimming stripped 9 bases from V and 3 bases from J, with 17 bases between. The chain's CDR3 is CASPKSLADTEAFF. The CDR3 DNA is TGTGCCAGTCCCAAATCGTTAGCAGACACTGAAGCTTTCTTT.

This clone has more than one count but fewer than ten. The rearrangement uses TRBV1 and TRBJ2-1; the D call in the table, TRBD2, was not verified against the DNA. TRBV1 is a documented pseudogene. CDR3 length: 17 amino acids. The CDR3 sequence is CTSSQAPEGTSHNEQFF. The CDR3, as DNA: TGCACCAGCAGCCAAGCTCCAGAGGGGACTTCTCACAATGAGCAGTTCTTC.

The V gene is TRBV11-3, the J gene TRBJ2-5, with TRBD2 matching 7 bases. The CDR3 runs 16 residues. CDR1 and CDR2 (germline): SGHNT, YENEEA. V shed 1 base, J shed 4 bases, and the junction held 9 bases outside the gene matches. DNA for the CDR3: TGTGCCAGCAGCTTAGGGGGTAGCCCGGGGGGAGAGACCCAGTACTTC. This sequence encodes CASSLGGSPGGETQYF.

V and J are TRBV9 and TRBJ1-1; 7 bases align to TRBD1. CDR1 and CDR2 from the germline V gene are SGDLS and YYNGEE. The CDR3 is 15 amino acids. The J segment lost 2 bases and the V segment lost 2 bases, leaving 6 bases of the junction unmatched. CDR3 sequence: CASSVTGTDNTEAFF. The CDR3 coding sequence is TGTGCCAGCAGCGTTACCGGGACAGACAACACTGAAGCTTTCTTT.